A single sample gave rise to the 26 T cell receptor beta chains below, sequenced in a study of tumor and adjacent non-tumor tissue in lung cancer (dated by TCRdb to about 2018). The library came from multiplex PCR. The sequencer was an Illumina HiSeq 2500. TCRbeta libraries were constructed through three rounds of nested PCR with primers (Table S4) according to protocols modified from ARM-PCR. TCRdb reran the public reads through fastp at Q25 and MiXCR, keeping productive beta chains. Entries that share a CDR3 protein sequence are merged under the most common genes and DNA. The sample contains 60,000 to 90,000 distinct CDR3 sequences, over 70% of them found a single time. The leading ten clones occupy 12% of the sample. RNA was isolated from bulk, unsorted tissue, and RNA quality was assessed with a NanoDrop ND-1000 and an Agilent 2100. The specimen was lung tumor tissue. These receptors all stem from a woman in her forties or fifties with non-small cell lung cancer.

This clonotype showed up just a few times. This may stem from a read error, because a much larger clone lies one nucleotide away. The chain combines TRBV11-2 with TRBJ2-1, with 11 nucleotides matching TRBD2. The CDR3 spans 16 residues. The germline V gene has CDR1 SGHAT and CDR2 FQNNGV. The V and J ends lost 5 bases and 6 bases, in that order; junction bases with no gene match: 9. CDR3 DNA: TGTGCCAGCAGCCCCCTACTAGCGGGAGTTGGCAATGAGCAGTTCTTC. It codes for CASSPLLAGVGNEQFF. Using reference TRBV11-2 and TRBJ2-1 for the parts outside the CDR3, the full variable domain is EAGVAQSPRYKIIEKRQSVAFWCNPISGHATLYWYQQILGQGPKLLIQFQNNGVVDDSQLPKDRFSAERLKGVDSTLKIQPAKLEDSAVYLCASSPLLAGVGNEQFFGPGTRLTVL.

As regards this clonotype: A clone one base away is much larger, so this may be a read error. This chain uses TRBV7-8 with TRBJ1-1; D is undetermined. CDR1 is SGHVS and CDR2 is FQNEAQ in the germline V gene. The CDR3 sequence is 17 residues long. The V end was cut by 5 bases, the J end by 1 base, with 20 bases between. In nucleotides, the CDR3 is TGTGCCAGCAGCCCTTTATTTGGGAACAATGGGAACACTGAAGCTTTCTTT. Its protein product is CASSPLFGNNGNTEAFF.

With regard to this clonotype: One end of the junction varies from germline; a read error may be responsible. The V gene is TRBV7-3, the J gene TRBJ2-2; D is unclear. The CDR3 consists of 13 residues. In germline, CDR1 is SGHTA, CDR2 FQGTGA. The CDR3 sequence: CANSLINTGELFF. In DNA, the CDR3 is TGTGCCAACAGCTTAATAAATACCGGGGAGCTGTTTTTT.

As for this clonotype: The junction does not match germline at one end; this may be a read error. The chain joins TRBV20-1 to TRBJ2-3, with D possibly matching TRBD1 (5 bases). Germline V gives CDR1 DFQATT, CDR2 SNEGSKA (reference sequence). The CDR3 length is 14 residues. This CDR3 is CSASTGELTDTQYF. CDR3 in DNA: TGCAGTGCTTCTACAGGAGAGCTCACAGATACACAGTATTTT.

The chain is built from TRBV6-5 and TRBJ1-1; 9 nucleotides align to TRBD1. Germline V CDR1 and CDR2: MNHEY, SVGAGI. CDR3 size: 15 residues. Unmatched junction bases numbered 15, after V lost 9 bases and J lost 7 bases. The DNA of the CDR3 is TGTGCCAGTAGTCGACAGGGGGGCGGCGACAATGAAGCTTTCTTT. Translating it yields CASSRQGGGDNEAFF.

This clonotype was found a few times. The chain joins TRBV5-4 to TRBJ2-7; 7 bases align to TRBD2. The CDR3 sequence is 13 residues long. V shed 6 bases, J shed 10 bases, and the junction held 13 bases outside the gene matches. Germline V gene sequence: CDR1 SGHNT, CDR2 YYREEE (reference sequence). The CDR3 sequence is CASNLDQRGEQYF. The CDR3 DNA sequence: TGTGCCAGCAACCTGGATCAGCGGGGCGAACAGTACTTC.

This clonotype was recorded only once. Possible read error: a much larger clone is one base away. This likely comes from a read error, as the CDR3 has no conserved phenylalanine or tryptophan at its end. The chain has TRBV20-1 and TRBJ2-5; D ambiguous. Germline V gene lookup returns CDR1 DFQATT and CDR2 SNEGSKA (reference sequence). Trimming left V 3 bases short and J 3 bases short, with 8 bases between. This CDR3 has 12 residues. The CDR3 reads CSASEGKETQYL. CDR3 coding DNA: TGCAGTGCTAGCGAAGGGAAAGAGACCCAGTACTTA.

The genes are TRBV10-1 and TRBJ2-4, with unresolved D. The germline V and J ends were trimmed by 0 bases and 7 bases, with 7 bases remaining between them. This CDR3 has 13 residues. Germline V gene sequence: CDR1 WNHNN, CDR2 SYGVQD (reference sequence). DNA of the CDR3: TGCGCCAGCAGTGAGTCCTCGAGTAACATTCAGTACTTC. Residues: CASSESSSNIQYF.

A remark on this clonotype: At one end the junction does not follow the germline gene, possibly because of a read error. The chain uses TRBV5-4 and TRBJ2-6, with 13 bases lining up with TRBD2. The length of the CDR3 is 18 residues. Germline V gives CDR1 SGHNT, CDR2 YYREEE (reference sequence). The CDR3 bases are TGCGCCAGCAACAGTGCGGGACTAGCGGGACCTGGGGCCAACGTCCTGACTTTC. It specifies CASNSAGLAGPGANVLTF. Full variable domain (rest looked up from reference TRBV5-4 and TRBJ2-6): ETGVTQSPTHLIKTRGQQVTLRCSSQSGHNTVSWYQQALGQGPQFIFQYYREEENGRGNFPPRFSGLQFPNYSSELNVNALELDDSALYLCASNSAGLAGPGANVLTFGAGSRLTVL.

Points on this clonotype: A much larger clone sits a single nucleotide away, making a read error possible. This rearrangement joins TRBV25-1 to TRBJ2-7, with D uncertain. Per the germline V gene, CDR1 is MGHDK and CDR2 is SYGVNS. The CDR3 length is 14 residues. CDR3 DNA: TGTGCCAGCACTGAATACCCGGGTTACTACGAGCAGTACTTC. Translation gives CASTEYPGYYEQYF.

Of note for this clonotype: Given the absence of the conserved phenylalanine or tryptophan at the CDR3 end, a read error is likely. The V call is TRBV29-1, the J call TRBJ2-5; 8 bases map to TRBD2. Germline assignment: CDR1 SQVTM and CDR2 ANQGSEA. This CDR3 spans 14 amino acids. The chain's CDR3 is CSLAASGSAETQYL. CDR3 DNA sequence: TGCAGCTTGGCGGCCAGCGGGAGCGCTGAGACGCAGTACTTG.

This chain connects TRBV18 to TRBJ2-1; 9 bases line up with TRBD1. Trimming took 6 bases from V and 6 from J; bases not matched to a gene: 9. The CDR3 is 15 residues long. Germline CDR1 and CDR2: KGHSH and LQKENI. The chain's CDR3 is CASSPRDRDSNEQFF. DNA for the CDR3: TGTGCCAGCTCCCCCCGGGACAGGGACTCCAATGAGCAGTTCTTC.

On this clonotype: One junction end disagrees with the germline gene, perhaps due to a read error. The chain joins TRBV5-1 to TRBJ2-1; D is possibly TRBD1 (5 bases). Germline V gene sequence: CDR1 SGHRS, CDR2 YFSETQ. This CDR3 is built from 16 residues. CDR3 sequence reads: CTSSPFFDRAYNEQFF. In nucleotides, the CDR3 is TGCACCAGCAGCCCATTTTTCGACAGAGCCTACAATGAGCAGTTCTTT.

This clonotype counts as large. This chain joins TRBV11-2 and TRBJ2-7, with D perhaps being TRBD1 or TRBD2 (5 bases each). The CDR3 covers 14 residues. Trimming removed 1 base from V and 4 bases from J, with 11 bases in between. Germline assignment: CDR1 SGHAT and CDR2 FQNNGV. The CDR3 spells CASSLVTGTYEQYF. CDR3 coding DNA: TGTGCCAGCAGCTTAGTAACCGGGACGTACGAGCAGTACTTC.

With respect to this clonotype: One end of the junction varies from germline; a read error may be responsible. CDR3 residues: CSARVSTSGFYDQYF. The CDR3 region has the DNA TGCAGTGCTAGAGTTTCGACTAGCGGGTTCTACGATCAGTACTTC. The chain joins TRBV20-1 to TRBJ2-7; 10 bases fit TRBD2. The CDR3 runs 15 residues. Germline values: CDR1 DFQATT, CDR2 SNEGSKA (reference sequence).

On this clonotype itself: An end of the junction does not agree with germline; a read error may underlie this. The chain is built from TRBV6-6 and TRBJ2-7, with 9 bases identical to TRBD2. The CDR3 consists of 15 residues. Germline CDR1 and CDR2: MNHNY and SVGAGI (reference sequence). The CDR3 region is CASNLGTSTTYERYF. The CDR3 DNA is TGTGCCAGCAATCTCGGGACTAGCACGACCTACGAGCGGTACTTC.

This clonotype was found a few times. A read error may be the cause here, since a much bigger clone is one base away. The rearrangement uses TRBV20-1 and TRBJ2-7; D unclear. Germline-derived CDR1 and CDR2 are DFQATT and SNEGSKA (reference sequence). The CDR3 contains 13 residues. The CDR3 DNA follows: TGCAGTGTTAGAGTCGTGGAGACCTACGAGCAGTACTTC. Protein product: CSVRVVETYEQYF.

Notes on this clonotype: Given a much more abundant clone one base away, this may be a read error. The chain carries TRBV5-1 and TRBJ2-1; a weak D match, TRBD2 (6 bases). From germline, CDR1 is SGHRS and CDR2 YFSETQ. CDR3 length: 14 residues. CDR3 nucleotide sequence: TGCGCCAGCAGCCCGGGGGAGTCCTACAATGAGAAGTTCTTC. It specifies CASSPGESYNEKFF. Complete variable domain (other parts from reference TRBV5-1 and TRBJ2-1): KAGVTQTPRYLIKTRGQQVTLSCSPISGHRSVSWYQQTPGQGLQFLFEYFSETQRNKGNFPGRFSGRQFSNSRSEMNVSTLELGDSALYLCASSPGESYNEKFFGPGTRLTVL.

To note about this clonotype: It may be a read error: a sequence one base away is much more abundant. The CDR3 carries no conserved terminal phenylalanine or tryptophan, so it likely arises from a read error. The CDR3, as DNA: TGCAGTGCTCCCCAGGAAGGGACAAAAGAGACCCAGTACCTC. It encodes CSAPQEGTKETQYL. The V and J genes are TRBV20-1 and TRBJ2-5; D might be TRBD1 (6 bases). Germline assignment: CDR1 DFQATT and CDR2 SNEGSKA (reference sequence). The V end lost 5 bases, the J end lost 3 bases, and 16 bases lay between the germline ends. There are 14 residues in the CDR3.

For this clonotype: An end of the junction differs from the germline gene, which may be a read error. The CDR3 loop is CSVESPGRDCGNTIYF. In nucleotides, the CDR3 is TGCAGTGTTGAAAGCCCAGGTAGGGACTGTGGAAACACCATATATTTT. The chain carries TRBV29-1 and TRBJ1-3; D may be TRBD1 (5 bases). Germline V gene data show CDR1 as SQVTM and CDR2 as ANQGSEA. The CDR3 is 16 amino acids.

This clonotype was observed once. The rearrangement joins TRBV7-8 to TRBJ2-5; D uncertain. Germline lookup yields CDR1 SGHVS and CDR2 FQNEAQ. Trimming shortened V by 6 bases and J by 12 bases, and 20 bases separated the two germline ends. This CDR3 is 13 amino acids long. The chain's CDR3 is CASSSPIQETEYF. As DNA, the CDR3 is TGTGCCAGCAGTTCTCCGATCCAAGAGACTGAGTACTTC.

A word on this clonotype: With a much larger clone just one base away, this may be a read error. The chain links TRBV15 to TRBJ2-1; no reliable D call. The germline V gene has CDR1 LNHNV and CDR2 YYDKDF (reference sequence). V dropped 0 bases and J dropped 9 bases, with 6 bases sitting between them. The CDR3 has 12 residues. CDR3 bases: TGTGCCACCAGCAGAGATTGCGCTGAGCAGTTCTTC. Its protein product is CATSRDCAEQFF.

This chain uses TRBV10-3 with TRBJ1-6; D is uncertain. The CDR3 has 14 residues. Germline V gene lookup returns CDR1 ENHRY and CDR2 SYGVKD. V was pared by 4 bases and J by 5 bases, with 9 bases between. The CDR3 spells CAISGRINNSPLHF. As DNA, the CDR3 is TGTGCCATCAGTGGGAGGATTAATAATTCACCCCTCCACTTT.

This chain connects TRBV29-1 to TRBJ2-5, with D possibly matching TRBD2 (5 bases). From germline, CDR1 is SQVTM and CDR2 ANQGSEA. Trimming pared 6 bases from V and 14 bases from J, leaving 22 bases between. The CDR3 has 12 amino acids. The CDR3 protein is CSVFDKGETHYF. The CDR3 nucleotides read TGCAGCGTATTCGACAAGGGAGAGACTCATTACTTC. The whole variable domain, remainder taken from reference TRBV29-1 and TRBJ2-5, is SAVISQKPSRDICQRGTSLTIQCQVDSQVTMMFWYRQQPGQSLTLIATANQGSEATYESGFVIDKFPISRPNLTFSTLTVSNMSPEDSSIYLCSVFDKGETHYFGPGTRLLVL.

This clonotype appeared a single time. This CDR3 fails to terminate in the conserved phenylalanine or tryptophan, so it likely reflects a read error. This chain connects TRBV4-1 to TRBJ1-2; D gene ambiguous. Germline CDR1 and CDR2: MGHRA and YSYEKL. This CDR3 is 14 amino acids long. CDR3 in amino acids: CASGDPAAKYDYTL. In DNA, the CDR3 is TGCGCCAGTGGCGACCCTGCGGCTAAATATGACTACACCCTC.

Worth noting for this clonotype: The junction shows a germline mismatch at one end, possibly a read error. The V call is TRBV28, the J call TRBJ1-2; tentative D call: TRBD1 (6 bases). CDR1 MDHEN and CDR2 SYDVKM come from the germline V gene. The CDR3 length is 16 residues. The CDR3 DNA follows: TGTGCCAGCAGTTGGGGGGCACAGGAGGTTAACTATGGCTATACCTTC. As protein: CASSWGAQEVNYGYTF.